The rows below give T cell receptor beta chains drawn from one sample of a study of blood T cell repertoires in COVID-19. Data came from immunoSEQ multiplex PCR; TCRdb stores just in-frame clones and leaves some out. The sample records roughly 22,000 clones, about 90% being singletons. The sequenced material came from peripheral blood. These receptors were collected from a man aged 70 or older with active COVID-19. Each CDR3 is given with its conserved first and last residue. A D gene is named only where the DNA matches it firmly. The listing skips clone size in some rows; elsewhere it reads once, few, many or a size class.

j_call v_call cdr3_length clone_size d_call cdr3_aa cdr3_nt
TRBJ2-1 TRBV28 15 NA TRBD2 CASSLSGSSYNEQFF TGTGCCAGCAGCCTTAGCGGGAGCTCCTACAATGAGCAGTTCTTC
TRBJ2-7 TRBV5-1 13 NA TRBD2 CASSLVGGDEQYF TGCGCCAGCAGCTTGGTTGGGGGGGACGAGCAGTACTTC
TRBJ2-3 TRBV7-2 16 NA TRBD2 CASSILAGGRADTQYF TGTGCCAGCAGCATTTTAGCGGGGGGGCGAGCAGATACGCAGTATTTT
TRBJ2-1 TRBV28 12 once TRBD2 CAAGLAYNEQFF TGTGCTGCGGGACTAGCTTACAATGAGCAGTTCTTC
TRBJ1-6 TRBV4-1 16 NA NA CASSQGLTWRNSPLHF TGCGCCAGCAGCCAAGGTCTCACCTGGCGGAATTCACCCCTCCACTTT
TRBJ2-4 TRBV5-8 17 NA TRBD1 CASSAGTGDLAKNIQYF TGTGCCAGCAGCGCCGGGACAGGGGATCTAGCCAAAAACATTCAGTACTTC
TRBJ2-3 TRBV15 15 NA NA CATSRHYSGTDTQYF TGTGCCACCAGCAGGCACTACTCCGGCACAGATACGCAGTATTTT
TRBJ2-5 TRBV7-2 16 once TRBD2 CASSLLSGSHQETQYF TGTGCCAGCAGCTTACTTAGCGGGAGTCACCAAGAGACCCAGTACTTC
TRBJ2-3 TRBV7-3 13 once NA CASSLEDTDTQYF TGTGCCAGCAGCTTAGAGGACACAGATACGCAGTATTTT
TRBJ2-1 TRBV28 15 NA TRBD2 CASSLRGSPVNEQFF TGTGCCAGCAGTTTACGCGGGAGCCCCGTCAATGAGCAGTTCTTC
TRBJ2-7 TRBV5-5 18 NA TRBD2 CASSLYGTSGGIWYEQYF TGTGCCAGCAGCTTGTACGGGACTAGCGGGGGGATCTGGTACGAGCAGTACTTC
TRBJ1-2 TRBV6-5 14 few TRBD1 CASSRQGASYGYTF TGTGCCAGCAGCCGCCAGGGGGCAAGCTATGGCTACACCTTC
TRBJ1-5 TRBV2 13 few TRBD1 CASRDRAGQPQHF TGTGCCAGCCGAGACAGGGCTGGTCAGCCCCAGCATTTT
TRBJ1-3 TRBV4-3 14 NA NA CASSQLALGNTIYF TGCGCCAGCAGCCAGCTAGCCCTCGGAAACACCATATATTTT
TRBJ2-5 TRBV7-9 13 NA NA CALVRGASETQYF TGTGCCCTCGTCCGGGGGGCCAGCGAGACCCAGTACTTC
TRBJ2-1 TRBV24-1 15 NA NA CATRSGGSSYNEQFF TGTGCCACCAGATCTGGGGGCAGCTCCTACAATGAGCAGTTCTTC
TRBJ2-4 TRBV18 16 NA NA CASSGTGDLAKNIQYF TGTGCCAGCTCAGGAACAGGAGATCTAGCCAAAAACATTCAGTACTTC
TRBJ2-7 TRBV28 15 NA TRBD2 CASNSGAGGGYEQYF TGTGCCAGCAATTCCGGGGCGGGGGGAGGCTACGAGCAGTACTTC
TRBJ2-7 TRBV24-1 13 NA TRBD2 CATVGGRINEQYF TGTGCCACCGTCGGCGGGAGGATCAACGAGCAGTACTTC
TRBJ2-7 TRBV10-3 14 NA NA CAITEGRLTREQYF TGTGCCATCACGGAGGGACGCCTAACTAGGGAGCAGTACTTC
TRBJ2-3 TRBV6-5 15 NA TRBD2 CASRLGLAGTDTQYF TGTGCCAGCAGGCTCGGACTAGCGGGCACAGATACGCAGTATTTT
TRBJ1-4 TRBV4-3 13 NA NA CASSQHDGEGLFF TGCGCCAGCAGCCAACACGACGGGGAAGGGCTGTTTTTT
TRBJ1-6 TRBV28 17 NA TRBD1 CASSLGVSTGGYSPLHF TGTGCCAGCAGTTTAGGGGTCTCGACAGGGGGCTACTCACCCCTCCACTTT
TRBJ1-1 TRBV7-3 13 NA TRBD1 CASRPDRFVGPFF TGTGCCAGCAGACCGGACAGGTTCGTCGGGCCTTTCTTT
TRBJ1-5 TRBV20-1 11 NA NA CSASTGQPQHF TGCAGTGCGAGTACAGGTCAGCCCCAGCATTTT
TRBJ1-2 TRBV2 15 few NA CASSTQGVSNYGYTF TGTGCCAGCAGTACACAGGGCGTTTCTAACTATGGCTACACCTTC
TRBJ1-2 TRBV5-1 15 NA NA CASSLTPSSNYGYTF TGCGCCAGCAGTCTTACCCCGAGCTCGAACTATGGCTACACCTTC
TRBJ2-5 TRBV19 17 NA TRBD1 CASTPGWGQGGQETQYF TGTGCCAGTACCCCTGGATGGGGACAGGGGGGCCAAGAGACCCAGTACTTC
TRBJ2-5 TRBV5-1 13 NA NA CASSPTGLRAQYF TGCGCCAGCAGCCCTACGGGCCTCAGGGCCCAGTACTTC
TRBJ2-7 TRBV19 13 NA NA CASSWKAGGEQYF TGTGCCAGTAGTTGGAAGGCAGGGGGGGAGCAGTACTTC
TRBJ2-3 TRBV7-3 14 NA TRBD2 CASSAGLAENTQYF TGTGCCAGCAGCGCCGGACTAGCAGAAAATACGCAGTATTTT
TRBJ2-2 TRBV28 14 NA NA CASSFTGPTGELFF TGTGCCAGCAGTTTTACAGGACCGACCGGGGAGCTGTTTTTT
TRBJ2-7 TRBV28 15 NA TRBD1 CASSTRTGGSYEQYF TGTGCCAGCAGTACCCGGACAGGGGGCTCCTACGAGCAGTACTTC
TRBJ2-7 TRBV5-4 15 NA NA CASSLGAGPGNGQYF TGTGCCAGCAGCTTGGGTGCGGGGCCCGGGAACGGGCAGTACTTC
TRBJ2-1 TRBV7-2 17 NA NA CASSSLPDWTSYNEQFF TGTGCCAGCAGCTCCCTCCCGGACTGGACCTCCTACAATGAGCAGTTCTTC
TRBJ2-1 TRBV5-1 13 NA TRBD1 CASSRDSLDEQFF TGCGCCAGCAGCCGGGACAGTCTCGATGAGCAGTTCTTC
TRBJ2-3 TRBV7-3 17 NA NA CASSPNGGGWSTDTQYF TGTGCCAGCAGCCCTAACGGCGGGGGCTGGAGCACAGATACGCAGTATTTT
TRBJ2-7 TRBV27 12 NA NA CASSRRGNEQYF TGTGCCAGCAGTAGAAGGGGGAACGAGCAGTACTTC
TRBJ1-5 TRBV30 18 NA TRBD1 CAWNPGQGAGASNQPQHF TGTGCCTGGAACCCGGGACAGGGGGCGGGGGCTAGCAATCAGCCCCAGCATTTT
TRBJ1-2 TRBV9 14 NA TRBD1 CASSTRQGSYGYTF TGTGCCAGCAGCACCCGACAGGGCTCCTATGGCTACACCTTC
TRBJ2-3 TRBV4-3 18 NA TRBD2 CASSPRAGLAGVSDTQYF TGCGCCAGCAGCCCCAGAGCTGGACTAGCGGGGGTCTCAGATACGCAGTATTTT
TRBJ1-1 TRBV6-5 13 NA TRBD1 CASSSDRGAEAFF TGTGCCAGCAGTTCCGACAGGGGTGCTGAAGCTTTCTTT
TRBJ2-1 TRBV9 17 once NA CASSVATSTGWYNEQFF TGTGCCAGCAGCGTAGCTACTTCGACGGGGTGGTACAATGAGCAGTTCTTC
TRBJ2-3 TRBV28 14 NA TRBD2 CASRYSGSTDTQYF TGTGCCAGCAGGTATAGCGGGAGCACAGATACGCAGTATTTT
TRBJ2-1 TRBV6-5 14 NA NA CASSPSEQGSEQFF TGTGCCAGCAGCCCGTCCGAACAGGGAAGTGAGCAGTTCTTC
TRBJ1-2 TRBV28 16 NA NA CASSPSAGIRVYGYTF TGTGCCAGCAGTCCCAGTGCGGGAATTCGGGTCTATGGCTACACCTTC
TRBJ2-5 TRBV5-6 16 NA NA CASSLSRQGHRETQYF TGTGCCAGCAGCTTAAGTAGGCAGGGACATCGGGAGACCCAGTACTTC